This is a list of T cell receptor beta chains from one sample in a study of shared clonotypes between healthy human individuals. Clones were read by immunoSEQ multiplex PCR, and TCRdb kept only the in-frame ones, dropping some. The sample includes 550,000 to 700,000 clones, around three quarters of them seen just once. Sequenced: memory CD4+ T cells sorted from blood. Receptors were obtained from a woman in her twenties or thirties in good health. Both conserved end residues are part of each CDR3. Each record gives: D gene, clone size, V gene, J gene, CDR3 DNA, CDR3 protein. The D gene is left open where the match is weak. The size of a clone is reported for some rows only, either as once, few or many, or as a class for expanded clones.

D: -
size: -
V: TRBV30
J: TRBJ2-7
DNA: TGTGCCTGGAGTAAATGGGGCTACGAGCAGTACTTC
CDR3: CAWSKWGYEQYF

D: TRBD2
size: -
V: TRBV4-1
J: TRBJ2-7
DNA: TGCGCCAGCAGCCCCCCGCGGACTAGCGGGTCCTACGAGCAGTACTTC
CDR3: CASSPPRTSGSYEQYF

D: TRBD2
size: -
V: TRBV4-1
J: TRBJ2-3
DNA: TGCGCCAGCAGCCAAGCTTCGGGAGGATCGGCAGATACGCAGTATTTT
CDR3: CASSQASGGSADTQYF

D: -
size: -
V: TRBV7-9
J: TRBJ2-7
DNA: TGTGCCAGCAGCCAACCTTCGCACAGCTACGAGCAGTACTTC
CDR3: CASSQPSHSYEQYF

D: TRBD2
size: -
V: TRBV10-2
J: TRBJ2-7
DNA: TGCGCCAGCCGGACTAGCGGTACCTACGAGCAGTACTTC
CDR3: CASRTSGTYEQYF

D: TRBD1
size: many
V: TRBV6-6
J: TRBJ1-2
DNA: TGTGCCAGCAGTCCAGAGGACAGGGGAGTAAGGGGCTACACCTTC
CDR3: CASSPEDRGVRGYTF

D: -
size: -
V: TRBV5-1
J: TRBJ2-1
DNA: TGCGCCAGCAGCGTGGGGCCCGTTGATGGGAGCAATGAGCAGTTCTTC
CDR3: CASSVGPVDGSNEQFF

D: TRBD2
size: -
V: TRBV10-1
J: TRBJ2-1
DNA: TGCGCCAGCAGCTCGAGGTTGGGACTAGCGGGGGACAATGAGCAGTTCTTC
CDR3: CASSSRLGLAGDNEQFF

D: -
size: -
V: TRBV28
J: TRBJ2-7
DNA: TGTGCCAGCAGTTTTCAGGTGACCCAGACCTACGAGCAGTACTTC
CDR3: CASSFQVTQTYEQYF

D: -
size: once
V: TRBV6-1
J: TRBJ2-7
DNA: TGTGCCAGCAGTCGGGTCCGGGCCGAGCAGTACTTC
CDR3: CASSRVRAEQYF

D: -
size: -
V: TRBV6-5
J: TRBJ2-2
DNA: TGTGCCAGCAGTTACGAGGGGTTGGGGGAGCTGTTTTTT
CDR3: CASSYEGLGELFF

D: -
size: few
V: TRBV6-1
J: TRBJ2-3
DNA: TGTGCCAGCAGTGGACTCCCATTCGTACCAGATACGCAGTATTTT
CDR3: CASSGLPFVPDTQYF

D: -
size: -
V: TRBV6-1
J: TRBJ2-5
DNA: TGTGCCAGTGCGGGCCACCGGCTGGAGACCCAGTACTTC
CDR3: CASAGHRLETQYF

D: -
size: -
V: TRBV10-3
J: TRBJ2-3
DNA: TGTGCCATCAGTGATCGAGGGACGGATACGCAGTATTTT
CDR3: CAISDRGTDTQYF

D: -
size: -
V: TRBV28
J: TRBJ1-1
DNA: TGTGCCAGCAGCATAAGGGCCACTGAAGCTTTCTTT
CDR3: CASSIRATEAFF

D: -
size: -
V: TRBV28
J: TRBJ1-4
DNA: TGTGCCAGCAGCTCATCTCCTTGGCAGGATTCTAATGAAAAACTGTTTTTT
CDR3: CASSSSPWQDSNEKLFF

D: TRBD2
size: -
V: TRBV5-4
J: TRBJ2-5
DNA: TGTGCCAGCAGCCCACTCGGCGGGAGGGAAGAGACCCAGTACTTC
CDR3: CASSPLGGREETQYF

D: TRBD2
size: -
V: TRBV6-6
J: TRBJ2-3
DNA: TGTGCCAGCAGATTAGCGGGGCCTAGCACAGATACGCAGTATTTT
CDR3: CASRLAGPSTDTQYF

D: TRBD2
size: many
V: TRBV4-2
J: TRBJ2-2
DNA: TGTGCCAGCAGCCTAACTAGCGGGAACACCGGGGAGCTGTTTTTT
CDR3: CASSLTSGNTGELFF

D: -
size: -
V: TRBV4-1
J: TRBJ1-4
DNA: TGCGCCAGCAGCCAAGAATGGTCCGAAGGGTTTTACGAAAAACTGTTTTTT
CDR3: CASSQEWSEGFYEKLFF

D: -
size: few
V: TRBV6-5
J: TRBJ2-1
DNA: TGTGCCAGCAGTTACTCCTCCGCCAACCCTAATGAGCAGTTCTTC
CDR3: CASSYSSANPNEQFF

D: TRBD2
size: -
V: TRBV28
J: TRBJ2-3
DNA: TGTGCCAGCAGTTTATCTGGGGACTACACAGATACGCAGTATTTT
CDR3: CASSLSGDYTDTQYF

D: -
size: -
V: TRBV5-1
J: TRBJ2-1
DNA: TGCGCCAGCACCCCTGGGGGCGGGATAAAGTTCTTC
CDR3: CASTPGGGIKFF

D: -
size: -
V: TRBV27
J: TRBJ2-5
DNA: TGTGCCAGCAGCCAAAGGGTAGCAGAGACCCAGTACTTC
CDR3: CASSQRVAETQYF

D: -
size: -
V: TRBV18
J: TRBJ1-3
DNA: TGTGCCAGCCATTCGGGGGGCTCGTCGCCTGGAAACACCATATATTTT
CDR3: CASHSGGSSPGNTIYF

D: TRBD1
size: -
V: TRBV25-1
J: TRBJ2-5
DNA: TGTGCCAGCAGTTCCCCGGGACAGGGGCAAGAGACCCAGTACTTC
CDR3: CASSSPGQGQETQYF

D: -
size: once
V: TRBV6-5
J: TRBJ2-7
DNA: TGTGCCAGCAGTTACTCCCTAGTACTCTCCTACGAGCAGTACTTC
CDR3: CASSYSLVLSYEQYF

D: -
size: -
V: TRBV5-1
J: TRBJ2-7
DNA: TGCGCCAGCAGCTTGCAGGGGCTCGAGCAGTACTTC
CDR3: CASSLQGLEQYF

D: TRBD1
size: -
V: TRBV6-6
J: TRBJ1-4
DNA: TGTGCCAGCACTCTGGACAGGGGACTCAATAATGAAAAACTGTTTTTT
CDR3: CASTLDRGLNNEKLFF

D: -
size: once
V: TRBV7-6
J: TRBJ2-7
DNA: TGTGCCAGCAGCTTAGGAGATGAGCAGTACTTC
CDR3: CASSLGDEQYF

D: -
size: -
V: TRBV2
J: TRBJ2-6
DNA: TGTGCCAGCCTCGGACTTTCTGGGGCCAACGTCCTGACTTTC
CDR3: CASLGLSGANVLTF

D: TRBD1
size: -
V: TRBV30
J: TRBJ2-5
DNA: TGTGCCAGCCGATCCAGGACAGGGGTAGAGACCCAGTACTTC
CDR3: CASRSRTGVETQYF